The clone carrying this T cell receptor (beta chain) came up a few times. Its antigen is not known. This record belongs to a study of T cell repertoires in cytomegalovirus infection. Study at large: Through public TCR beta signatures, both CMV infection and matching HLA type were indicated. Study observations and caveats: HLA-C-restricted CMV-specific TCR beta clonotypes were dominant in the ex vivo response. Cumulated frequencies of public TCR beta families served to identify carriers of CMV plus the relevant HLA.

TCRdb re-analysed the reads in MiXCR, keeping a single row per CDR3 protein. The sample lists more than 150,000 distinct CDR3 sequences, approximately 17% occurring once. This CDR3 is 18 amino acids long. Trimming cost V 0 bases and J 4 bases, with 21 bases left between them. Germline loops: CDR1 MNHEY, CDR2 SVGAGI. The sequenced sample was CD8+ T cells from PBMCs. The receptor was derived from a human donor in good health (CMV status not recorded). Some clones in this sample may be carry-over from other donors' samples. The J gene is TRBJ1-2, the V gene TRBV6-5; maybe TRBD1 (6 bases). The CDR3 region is CASSYSGAIIVGGYGYTF. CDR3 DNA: TGTGCCAGCAGTTACTCGGGGGCCATTATCGTCGGCGGCTATGGCTACACCTTC.